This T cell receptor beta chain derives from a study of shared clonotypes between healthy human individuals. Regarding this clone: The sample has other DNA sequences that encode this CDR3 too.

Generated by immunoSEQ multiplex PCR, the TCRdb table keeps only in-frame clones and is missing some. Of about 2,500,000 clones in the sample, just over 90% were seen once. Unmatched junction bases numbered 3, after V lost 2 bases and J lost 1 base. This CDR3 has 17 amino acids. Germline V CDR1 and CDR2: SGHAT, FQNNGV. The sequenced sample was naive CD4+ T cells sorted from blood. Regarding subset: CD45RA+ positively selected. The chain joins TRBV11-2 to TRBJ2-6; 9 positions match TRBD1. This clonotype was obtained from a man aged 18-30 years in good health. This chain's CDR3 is CASSLRDRESGANVLTF. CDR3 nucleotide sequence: TGTGCCAGCAGCTTACGGGACAGGGAATCTGGGGCCAACGTCCTGACTTTC.